A single sample is the source of the 2 T cell receptor beta chains below, sequenced in a study of blood T cell repertoires in COVID-19. Sequenced by immunoSEQ multiplex PCR; TCRdb stores in-frame clones only, minus some. The table includes 240,000 or so clones, about 88% detected once. Sequenced: peripheral blood. The source is a woman in her 40s who had recovered from COVID-19.

CDR3 protein: CATSDGGTGEAFF. The CDR3 DNA reads TGTGCCACCAGTGATGGGGGGACAGGGGAGGCTTTCTTT. This chain joins TRBV24-1 and TRBJ1-1, with 10 positions matching TRBD1. With V trimmed by 3 bases and J by 11 bases, 5 bases remained unmatched. This CDR3 spans 13 amino acids. CDR1 KGHDR and CDR2 SFDVKD come from the germline V gene.

V and J are TRBV10-3 and TRBJ2-1; 9 bases are shared with TRBD2. CDR1 is ENHRY and CDR2 is SYGVKD in the germline V gene. Unmatched junction bases numbered 3, after V lost 4 bases and J lost 5 bases. The CDR3 length is 14 residues. This CDR3 is CAISGRLADNEQFF. DNA for the CDR3: TGTGCCATCAGTGGACGACTAGCGGACAATGAGCAGTTCTTC.